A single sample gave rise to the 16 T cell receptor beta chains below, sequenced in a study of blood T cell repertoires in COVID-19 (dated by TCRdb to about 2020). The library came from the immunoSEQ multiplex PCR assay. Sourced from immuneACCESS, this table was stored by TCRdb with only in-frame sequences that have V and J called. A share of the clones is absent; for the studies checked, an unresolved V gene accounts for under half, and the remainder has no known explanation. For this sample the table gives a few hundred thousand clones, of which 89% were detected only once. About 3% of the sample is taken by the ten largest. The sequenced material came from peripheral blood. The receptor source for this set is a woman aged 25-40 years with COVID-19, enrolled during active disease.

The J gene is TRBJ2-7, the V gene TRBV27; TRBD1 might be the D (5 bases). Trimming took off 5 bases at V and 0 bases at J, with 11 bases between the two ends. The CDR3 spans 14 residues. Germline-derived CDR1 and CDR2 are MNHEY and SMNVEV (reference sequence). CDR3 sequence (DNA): TGTGCCAGCAGTCGCAGGGAAAGCTCCTACGAGCAGTACTTC. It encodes CASSRRESSYEQYF.

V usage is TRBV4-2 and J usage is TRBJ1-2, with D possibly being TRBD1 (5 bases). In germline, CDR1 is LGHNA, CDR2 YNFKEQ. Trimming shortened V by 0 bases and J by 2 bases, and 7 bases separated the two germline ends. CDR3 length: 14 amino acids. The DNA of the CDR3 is TGTGCCAGCAGCCAAGAAAACAGGAACTATGGCTACACCTTC. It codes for CASSQENRNYGYTF.

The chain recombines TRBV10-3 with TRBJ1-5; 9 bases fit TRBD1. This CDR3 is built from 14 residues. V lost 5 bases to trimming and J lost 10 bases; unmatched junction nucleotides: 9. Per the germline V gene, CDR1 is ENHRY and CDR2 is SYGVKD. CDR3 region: CAISQEGQGTPQHF. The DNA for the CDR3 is TGTGCCATCAGTCAAGAGGGACAGGGCACACCCCAGCATTTT.

The CDR3 DNA sequence: TGTGCCAGCAGTTTAACAGGCTTTACAACTAATGAAAAACTGTTTTTT. Translating it yields CASSLTGFTTNEKLFF. The rearrangement joins TRBV27 to TRBJ1-4; D is possibly TRBD1 (5 bases). V lost 2 bases and J 0 bases, leaving 10 bases between the germline ends. The CDR3 runs 16 residues. Germline CDR1 reads MNHEY; CDR2 reads SMNVEV (reference sequence).

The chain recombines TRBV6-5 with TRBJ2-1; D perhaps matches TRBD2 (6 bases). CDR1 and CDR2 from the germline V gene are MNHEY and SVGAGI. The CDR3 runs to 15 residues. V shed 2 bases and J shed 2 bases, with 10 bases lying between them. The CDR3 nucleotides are TGTGCCAGCAGTTACGCCGCTAGCGCCTACAATGAGCAGTTCTTC. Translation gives CASSYAASAYNEQFF.

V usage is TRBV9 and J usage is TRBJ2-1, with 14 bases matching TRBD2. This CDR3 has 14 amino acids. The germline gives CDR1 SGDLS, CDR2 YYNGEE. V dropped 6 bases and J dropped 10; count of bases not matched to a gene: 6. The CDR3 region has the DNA TGTGCCAGCACGACTAGCGGGGGGGCTGGAGAGCAGTTCTTC. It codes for CASTTSGGAGEQFF.

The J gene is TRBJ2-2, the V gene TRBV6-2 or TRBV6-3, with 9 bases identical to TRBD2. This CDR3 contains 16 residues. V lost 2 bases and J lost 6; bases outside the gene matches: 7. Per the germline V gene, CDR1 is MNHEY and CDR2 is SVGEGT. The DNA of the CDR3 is TGTGCCAGCAGTTACGTAGTAGCGGGAGTGCCCGGGGAGCTGTTTTTT. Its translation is CASSYVVAGVPGELFF.

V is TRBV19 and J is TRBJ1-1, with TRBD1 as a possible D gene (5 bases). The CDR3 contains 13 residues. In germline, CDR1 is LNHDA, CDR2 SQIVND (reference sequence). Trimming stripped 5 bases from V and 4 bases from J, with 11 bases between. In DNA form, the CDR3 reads TGTGCCAGTAGTGCGCAGGGTGGCACTGAAGCTTTCTTT. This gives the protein CASSAQGGTEAFF.

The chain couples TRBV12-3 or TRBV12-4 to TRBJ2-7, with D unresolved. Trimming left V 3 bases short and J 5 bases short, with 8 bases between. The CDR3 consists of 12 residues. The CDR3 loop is CASSFWPHEQYF. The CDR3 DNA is TGTGCCAGCAGTTTCTGGCCCCACGAGCAGTACTTC.

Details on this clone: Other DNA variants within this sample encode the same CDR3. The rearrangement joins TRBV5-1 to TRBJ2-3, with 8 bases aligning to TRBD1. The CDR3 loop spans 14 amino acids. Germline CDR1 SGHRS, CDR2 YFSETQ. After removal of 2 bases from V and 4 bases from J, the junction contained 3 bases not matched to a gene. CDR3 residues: CASSFGQGADTQYF. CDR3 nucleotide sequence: TGCGCCAGCAGCTTCGGACAGGGCGCAGATACGCAGTATTTT.

The CDR3 DNA sequence: TGTGCCAGCAGCTTAGGTACAGGGTACACTGAAGCTTTCTTT. Protein product: CASSLGTGYTEAFF. This rearrangement joins TRBV7-2 to TRBJ1-1; possible D gene TRBD1, 6 bases. Trimming removed 1 base at V and 3 bases at J, with 9 bases between. The germline V gene encodes CDR1 SGHTA and CDR2 FQGNSA. The CDR3 has 14 residues.

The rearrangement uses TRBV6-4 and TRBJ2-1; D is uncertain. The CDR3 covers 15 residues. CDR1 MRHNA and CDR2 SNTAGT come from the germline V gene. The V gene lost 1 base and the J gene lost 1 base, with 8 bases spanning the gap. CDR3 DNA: TGTGCCAGCAGTGACTTTGCGGTTTCCTACAATGAGCAGTTCTTC. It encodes CASSDFAVSYNEQFF.

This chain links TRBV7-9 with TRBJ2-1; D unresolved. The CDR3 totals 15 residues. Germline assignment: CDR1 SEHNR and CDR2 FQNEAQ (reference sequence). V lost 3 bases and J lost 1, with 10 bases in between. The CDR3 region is CASSLRARSYNEQFF. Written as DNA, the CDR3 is TGTGCCAGCAGCTTGCGAGCCCGATCCTACAATGAGCAGTTCTTC.

Written as DNA, the CDR3 is TGTGCCATCAGTGGGGGACTGACTAGCCTTATTGATGAGCAGTTCTTC. It codes for CAISGGLTSLIDEQFF. The chain joins TRBV10-3 to TRBJ2-1; 7 bases match TRBD2. CDR3 size: 16 residues. Trimming removed 4 bases from V and 8 bases from J; junction bases left unmatched: 14. Germline CDR1 reads ENHRY; CDR2 reads SYGVKD.

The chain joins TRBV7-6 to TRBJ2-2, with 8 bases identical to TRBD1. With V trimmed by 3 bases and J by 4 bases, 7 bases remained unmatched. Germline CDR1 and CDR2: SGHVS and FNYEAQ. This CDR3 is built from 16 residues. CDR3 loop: CASSFRRQGSTGELFF. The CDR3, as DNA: TGTGCCAGCAGCTTTCGGCGACAGGGGAGCACCGGGGAGCTGTTTTTT.

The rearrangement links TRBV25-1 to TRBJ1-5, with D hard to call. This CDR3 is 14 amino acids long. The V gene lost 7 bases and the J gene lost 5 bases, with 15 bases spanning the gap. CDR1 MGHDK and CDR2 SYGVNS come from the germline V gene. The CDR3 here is CASNGGFRYQPQHF. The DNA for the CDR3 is TGTGCCAGCAACGGAGGATTCCGGTATCAGCCCCAGCATTTT.